The 28 T cell receptor beta chains presented below share a single source sample, sequenced in a study of healthy donors' naive CD4 and CD8 T cells. Each TCR library used around 500 ng of total RNA and a linear amplification protocol. TCRdb ran MiXCR on the reads and lists one entry per CDR3 protein. Of approximately 180,000 distinct CDR3 sequences listed, 74% are singletons. Sequences were obtained from naive CD4+ and CD8+ T cells sorted from blood, pooled from several donors. The receptors stem from a pool of human donors in good health; the sample pools cells from several healthy donors.

The chain links TRBV5-1 to TRBJ2-3, with D possibly TRBD2 on 6 matching bases. There are 15 residues in the CDR3. Germline CDR1 reads SGHRS; CDR2 reads YFSETQ. The V end lost 4 bases, the J end lost 2 bases, and 14 bases lay between the germline ends. CDR3 DNA sequence: TGCGCCAGCAGCGACGGGAGCGCACACACAGATACGCAGTATTTT. Translation gives CASSDGSAHTDTQYF.

The rearrangement joins TRBV6-1 to TRBJ2-5; the D gene is possibly TRBD1 (6 bases). Germline V gene lookup returns CDR1 MNHNS and CDR2 SASEGT. Trimming removed 9 bases from V and 3 bases from J, with 14 bases in between. CDR3 length equals 13 residues. The CDR3 DNA is TGTGCCAGTTCCGGGACATTCAAAGAGACCCAGTACTTC. Translated: CASSGTFKETQYF.

This clonotype has just one count. The chain links TRBV12-3 or TRBV12-4 to TRBJ2-2, with TRBD2 identical over 7 bases. The V segment lost 4 bases and the J segment 6 bases; nucleotides outside the gene matches: 5. The CDR3 sequence is 14 residues long. The CDR3 sequence is CASSSLAGAGELFF. In DNA, the CDR3 is TGTGCCAGCAGTTCCCTTGCGGGAGCCGGGGAGCTGTTTTTT.

The chain is built from TRBV29-1 and TRBJ2-7; possibly TRBD2 for D (5 bases). CDR1 and CDR2 (germline): SQVTM, ANQGSEA. The CDR3 loop spans 12 amino acids. Deletions cut 5 bases from V and 7 bases from J, with 15 bases between. The CDR3 protein is CSVPGITGEQYF. The CDR3 nucleotides are TGCAGCGTTCCCGGGATTACTGGGGAGCAGTACTTC.

This chain links TRBV19 with TRBJ1-5; D gene uncertain. The ends were cut back, 3 bases at V and 2 bases at J, with 11 bases in the middle. CDR1 LNHDA and CDR2 SQIVND come from the germline V gene (reference sequence). This CDR3 has 15 amino acids. The CDR3 loop reads CASSIGAGGNQPQHF. The CDR3 DNA reads as TGTGCCAGTAGTATCGGTGCTGGGGGCAATCAGCCCCAGCATTTT.

The V and J genes are TRBV6-5 and TRBJ2-1; 10 bases align to TRBD2. The J segment lost 8 bases and the V segment lost 4 bases, leaving 11 bases of the junction unmatched. The CDR3 covers 16 residues. CDR1 and CDR2 (germline): MNHEY, SVGAGI. The CDR3: CASSSRVAGGGDEQFF. CDR3 nucleotides: TGTGCCAGCAGTTCCCGGGTAGCGGGGGGTGGGGATGAGCAGTTCTTC.

The V gene is TRBV6-5, the J gene TRBJ1-5; D is perhaps TRBD1 (5 bases). The V end was cut by 2 bases, the J end by 4 bases, with 9 bases between. This CDR3 has 14 amino acids. CDR1 is MNHEY, CDR2 SVGAGI, per germline. The CDR3 sequence is CASSYGAGNQPQHF. The CDR3 coding sequence is TGTGCCAGCAGTTACGGGGCAGGGAATCAGCCCCAGCATTTT.

This chain uses TRBV6-5 with TRBJ1-2, with D tentatively TRBD1 (5 bases). Germline lookup yields CDR1 MNHEY and CDR2 SVGAGI. The CDR3 consists of 15 residues. Trimming took 6 bases from V and 5 from J, leaving 19 bases between them. CDR3 amino acids: CASSGFQGIEYGYTF. CDR3 coding DNA: TGTGCCAGCAGCGGATTTCAGGGAATTGAATATGGCTACACCTTC.

This rearrangement joins TRBV29-1 to TRBJ2-7; TRBD2 aligns across 8 bases. In germline, CDR1 is SQVTM, CDR2 ANQGSEA. This CDR3 has 13 amino acids. The junction had 5 bases not matched to a gene; V was cut back by 3 bases and J by 4 bases. Written as DNA, the CDR3 is TGCAGCGTTGAGGAAGCGGGAGCATACGAGCAGTACTTC. Amino acids: CSVEEAGAYEQYF.

The genes are TRBV20-1 and TRBJ2-4; D is uncertain. CDR3 length: 13 amino acids. V was shortened by 7 bases and J by 3 bases, with 13 bases between the two germline ends. The V gene's germline CDR1 is DFQATT and CDR2 SNEGSKA (reference sequence). Here the CDR3 reads CSGVDVDKNIQYF. In DNA, the CDR3 is TGCAGTGGGGTCGACGTTGACAAAAACATTCAGTACTTC.

The V gene is TRBV29-1, the J gene TRBJ2-2, with a tentative D call TRBD1 (5 bases). The V end was cut by 0 bases, the J end by 7 bases, with 12 bases between. Per the germline V gene, CDR1 is SQVTM and CDR2 is ANQGSEA. CDR3 length equals 14 residues. The DNA of the CDR3 is TGCAGCGTTGAAGACAGGGCTTCAGGCGGGGAGCTGTTTTTT. As protein: CSVEDRASGGELFF.

This clonotype was recorded only once. The chain is built from TRBV20-1 and TRBJ2-1; TRBD1 matches at 7 bases. The germline CDR1 and CDR2 sequences are DFQATT and SNEGSKA (reference sequence). V lost 5 bases, J lost 2 bases, and 12 bases stayed unmatched. This CDR3 spans 16 amino acids. CDR3 sequence (DNA): TGCAGTGCTGTTCGCTCAGGACAGGAGACCTACAATGAGCAGTTCTTC. Translation: CSAVRSGQETYNEQFF.

This clonotype occurred once. V and J are TRBV4-3 and TRBJ2-7; D uncertain. Trimming removed 0 bases at V and 3 bases at J, with 15 bases between. The CDR3 spans 16 residues. CDR1 and CDR2 (germline): LGHNA, YSLEER. The CDR3 coding sequence is TGCGCCAGCAGCCAAGATCTGGGCAGACTCTTCTACGAGCAGTACTTC. It is translated as CASSQDLGRLFYEQYF.

The chain combines TRBV7-2 with TRBJ2-7, with TRBD2 matching 11 bases. The CDR3 runs to 15 residues. Germline assignment: CDR1 SGHTA and CDR2 FQGNSA. The V segment lost 1 base and the J segment 5 bases; nucleotides outside the gene matches: 4. CDR3 nucleotides: TGTGCCAGCAGCTTAGTAGCGGGAGGGCCCCACGAGCAGTACTTC. Protein sequence: CASSLVAGGPHEQYF.

This clonotype came up a few times. This chain uses TRBV29-1 with TRBJ2-2; D is unresolved. This CDR3 region has 12 residues. Trimming shortened V by 4 bases and J by 1 base, and 4 bases separated the two germline ends. Germline CDR1 reads SQVTM; CDR2 reads ANQGSEA. This CDR3 reads CSVGQNTGELFF. In DNA form, the CDR3 reads TGCAGCGTTGGACAGAACACCGGGGAGCTGTTTTTT.

CDR3 coding DNA: TGCGCCAGCAGCTTGGCCAGGGCTAGCGGGGCCCAGGAGCAGTTCTTC. Protein product: CASSLARASGAQEQFF. The rearrangement uses TRBV5-1 and TRBJ2-1; 9 bases line up with TRBD2. This CDR3 contains 16 residues. Germline loops: CDR1 SGHRS, CDR2 YFSETQ. With V trimmed by 0 bases and J by 10 bases, 11 bases remained unmatched.

The chain is built from TRBV5-5 and TRBJ1-1; D is perhaps TRBD1 (6 bases). Germline V gives CDR1 SGHKS, CDR2 YYEKEE (reference sequence). V shed 4 bases and J shed 1 base, with 20 bases lying between them. This CDR3 is built from 17 residues. Here the CDR3 reads CASSDTGTWGPNTEAFF. CDR3 bases: TGTGCCAGCAGCGACACCGGGACATGGGGTCCGAACACTGAAGCTTTCTTT.

In DNA form, the CDR3 reads TGTGCCAGCAGTAAACTAGCGGGAGTCGGTGGCTACGAGCAGTACTTC. Its protein product is CASSKLAGVGGYEQYF. This rearrangement joins TRBV27 to TRBJ2-7; the match to TRBD2 covers 11 bases. CDR1 is MNHEY and CDR2 is SMNVEV in the germline V gene (reference sequence). The trim removed 5 bases at V and 3 bases at J, leaving 9 bases unmatched. The CDR3 covers 16 residues.

This clonotype was detected a few times. V usage is TRBV29-1 and J usage is TRBJ1-1, with D unresolved. The CDR3 runs to 15 residues. Between the trimmed V and J ends, which lost 1 base and 5 bases, there was a span of 17 bases. In germline, CDR1 is SQVTM, CDR2 ANQGSEA. CDR3 nucleotides: TGCAGCGTTGAAGGGGTAAGGGAGTTGGGTACTGAAGCTTTCTTT. It specifies CSVEGVRELGTEAFF.

This chain joins TRBV20-1 and TRBJ2-1; tentatively, D is TRBD2 (5 bases). CDR3 length: 16 amino acids. V lost 0 bases and J 6 bases, leaving 18 bases between the germline ends. The germline V gene encodes CDR1 DFQATT and CDR2 SNEGSKA (reference sequence). The CDR3 region is CSARDSHGFRGNEQFF. The DNA for the CDR3 is TGCAGTGCTAGAGATTCGCATGGGTTTCGGGGCAATGAGCAGTTCTTC.

This clonotype came up a few times. The chain combines TRBV15 with TRBJ1-2, with D possibly matching TRBD1 (6 bases). The CDR3 runs 14 residues. Trimming took off 3 bases at V and 3 bases at J, with 11 bases between the two ends. The V gene's germline CDR1 is LNHNV and CDR2 YYDKDF (reference sequence). DNA of the CDR3: TGTGCCACCAGCAGGGCTCACAGGGACTATGGCTACACCTTC. Translating gives CATSRAHRDYGYTF.

This clonotype was detected a few times. The CDR3 DNA reads TGTGCCAGCAGTTACTCGGAGGGTGGCTACGAGCAGTACTTC. This gives the protein CASSYSEGGYEQYF. The chain couples TRBV6-6 to TRBJ2-7; D might be TRBD2 (6 bases). The germline V and J ends were trimmed by 0 bases and 3 bases, with 9 bases remaining between them. The CDR3 spans 14 residues. Germline-derived CDR1 and CDR2 are MNHNY and SVGAGI (reference sequence).

The chain carries TRBV29-1 and TRBJ2-1, with 8 bases lining up with TRBD2. From germline, CDR1 is SQVTM and CDR2 ANQGSEA. The CDR3 totals 13 residues. The ends lost 4 bases at V and 9 bases at J; junction bases unmatched: 8. DNA for the CDR3: TGCAGCGTTGTAAGCGGGAGTGGAAGTGAGCAGTTCTTC. Translation: CSVVSGSGSEQFF.

V usage is TRBV6-5 and J usage is TRBJ1-1, with 7 positions matching TRBD1. The CDR3 runs 14 residues. Trimming at V came to 0 bases and at J to 3 bases, leaving 1 base not matched to a gene. From germline, CDR1 is MNHEY and CDR2 SVGAGI. The CDR3 nucleotides read TGTGCCAGCAGTTACTCCACAGGGGACACTGAAGCTTTCTTT. Translation gives CASSYSTGDTEAFF.

V and J are TRBV4-3 and TRBJ2-7, with D hard to call. Germline V gene data show CDR1 as LGHNA and CDR2 as YSLEER. Trimming removed 0 bases at V and 0 bases at J, with 9 bases between. This CDR3 is 15 amino acids long. Here the CDR3 DNA reads TGCGCCAGCAGCCAAGATGGCATAAGCTCCTACGAGCAGTACTTC. It translates to CASSQDGISSYEQYF.

This clonotype was observed a handful of times. The chain uses TRBV29-1 and TRBJ2-4, with D perhaps matching TRBD1 (5 bases). Germline CDR1 is SQVTM and CDR2 is ANQGSEA. The CDR3 covers 13 residues. The ends were cut back, 3 bases at V and 6 bases at J, with 12 bases in the middle. The CDR3 bases are TGCAGCGTTGATTTAGGGGAAGGAAACATTCAGTACTTC. It specifies CSVDLGEGNIQYF.

This rearrangement joins TRBV29-1 to TRBJ2-7; weak D call: TRBD1 (6 bases). The CDR3 runs to 13 residues. Per the germline V gene, CDR1 is SQVTM and CDR2 is ANQGSEA. V lost 6 bases, J lost 0 bases, and 12 bases lay in between. The DNA for the CDR3 is TGCAGCGTAAAAACAGGGAGCTCCTACGAGCAGTACTTC. Translation: CSVKTGSSYEQYF.

This clonotype was seen more than once but under ten times. The chain is built from TRBV26 and TRBJ1-6; the table's TRBD1 call for D was not verified on the DNA. TRBV26 is recorded as a pseudogene. The CDR3 length is 17 residues. CDR3 DNA: TGTGCCAGCAGCTTAGTAGCGGGGGACAGGGAGCATTCACCCCTCCACTTT. The encoded protein is CASSLVAGDREHSPLHF.